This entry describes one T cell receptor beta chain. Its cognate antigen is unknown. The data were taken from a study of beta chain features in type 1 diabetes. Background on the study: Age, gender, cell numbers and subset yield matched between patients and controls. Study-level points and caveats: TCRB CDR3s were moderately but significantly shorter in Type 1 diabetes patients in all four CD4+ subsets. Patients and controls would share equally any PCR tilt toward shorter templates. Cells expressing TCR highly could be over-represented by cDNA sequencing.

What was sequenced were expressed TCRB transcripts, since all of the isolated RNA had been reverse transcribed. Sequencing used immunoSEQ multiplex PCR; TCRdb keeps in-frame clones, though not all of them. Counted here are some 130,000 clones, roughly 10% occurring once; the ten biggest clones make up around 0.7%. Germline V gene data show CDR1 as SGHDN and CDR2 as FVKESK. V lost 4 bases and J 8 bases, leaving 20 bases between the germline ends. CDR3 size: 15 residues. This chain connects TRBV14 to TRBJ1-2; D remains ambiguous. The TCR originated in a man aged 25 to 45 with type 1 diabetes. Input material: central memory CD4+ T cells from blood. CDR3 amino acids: CASSPLVGLQGGYTF. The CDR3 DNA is TGTGCCAGCAGCCCCCTGGTCGGACTCCAAGGCGGCTACACCTTC.